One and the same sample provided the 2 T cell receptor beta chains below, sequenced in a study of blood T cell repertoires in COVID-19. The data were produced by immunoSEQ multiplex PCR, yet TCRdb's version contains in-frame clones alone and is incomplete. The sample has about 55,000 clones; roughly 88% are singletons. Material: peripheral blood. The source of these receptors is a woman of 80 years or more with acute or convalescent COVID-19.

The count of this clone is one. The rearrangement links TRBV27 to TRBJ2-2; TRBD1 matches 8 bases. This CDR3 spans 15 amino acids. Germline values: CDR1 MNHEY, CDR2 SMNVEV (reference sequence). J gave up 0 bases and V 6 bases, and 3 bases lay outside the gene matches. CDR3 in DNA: TGTGCCAGCAGAAGACAGGGGCCGAACACCGGGGAGCTGTTTTTT. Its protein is CASRRQGPNTGELFF.

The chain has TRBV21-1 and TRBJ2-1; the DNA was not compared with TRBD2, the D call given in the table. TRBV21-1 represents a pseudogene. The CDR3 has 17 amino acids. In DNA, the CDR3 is TGTGCCAGCAGCAAAGAGCCAGGGGTCACTAGCGTCCATGAGCAGTTCTTC. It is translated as CASSKEPGVTSVHEQFF.